This TCR beta chain was identified during a study of cytomegalovirus exposure and HLA in healthy donors. Background on the study: A data release that came early held about 89 million unique TCRs from HLA-typed donors. Points from the study as a whole: A list of roughly 160 TCR beta chains associated with cytomegalovirus was given. A later analysis found most CMV-associated TCR beta chains apparently HLA-restricted. A later analysis reported that several of the most significant clusters appeared to be linked to common viral pathogens, among them Epstein-Barr virus.

With regard to this clone: Its target is not known.

V lost 6 bases to trimming and J lost 4 bases; unmatched junction nucleotides: 2. CDR3 size: 13 residues. Germline CDR1 is SGHAT and CDR2 is FQNNGV. Primers: 60 Vbeta forward and 13 Jbeta reverse. Assay used: immunoSEQ multiplex PCR; TCRdb lists only in-frame clones, some missing. The repertoire has under 200,000 clones, about 77% of them found once; the top ten carry around 3%. The source material was PBMCs. The sequence was obtained from a middle-aged woman in good health and CMV-seropositive. The V and J genes are TRBV11-2 and TRBJ2-1; 8 bases agree with TRBD1. CDR3 residues: CASSRTGYNEQFF. Written as DNA, the CDR3 is TGTGCCAGCAGTCGGACAGGGTACAATGAGCAGTTCTTC. Full variable domain (rest looked up from reference TRBV11-2 and TRBJ2-1): EAGVAQSPRYKIIEKRQSVAFWCNPISGHATLYWYQQILGQGPKLLIQFQNNGVVDDSQLPKDRFSAERLKGVDSTLKIQPAKLEDSAVYLCASSRTGYNEQFFGPGTRLTVL.